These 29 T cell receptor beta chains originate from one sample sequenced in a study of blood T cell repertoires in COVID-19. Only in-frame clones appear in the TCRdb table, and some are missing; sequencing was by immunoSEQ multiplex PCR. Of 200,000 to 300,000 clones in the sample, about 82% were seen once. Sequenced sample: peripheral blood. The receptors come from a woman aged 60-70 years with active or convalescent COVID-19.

Here the CDR3 reads CASSLVGRGDTEAFF. The DNA for the CDR3 is TGTGCCAGCAGCTTAGTAGGCAGGGGGGACACTGAAGCTTTCTTT. V usage is TRBV11-3 and J usage is TRBJ1-1, with 7 positions matching TRBD1. J was trimmed by 3 bases and V by 1 base; bases with no gene match: 5. From germline, CDR1 is SGHNT and CDR2 YENEEA. This CDR3 is built from 15 residues.

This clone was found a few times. CDR3 DNA sequence: TGCGCCAGCAGCCAAGATTTCAGGAACACTGAAGCTTTCTTT. Its translation is CASSQDFRNTEAFF. The chain employs TRBV4-1 and TRBJ1-1; no definite D call. V lost 0 bases to trimming and J lost 1 base, with 6 bases between them. CDR1 is MGHRA and CDR2 is YSYEKL in the germline V gene. This CDR3 comprises 14 residues.

CDR3 DNA: TGTGCCAGTAGTCTTCCCGGACAGGGGGCTTATTCACCCCTCCACTTT. The encoded protein is CASSLPGQGAYSPLHF. The V gene is TRBV19, the J gene TRBJ1-6; 11 nucleotides match TRBD1. Trimming removed 5 bases from V and 8 bases from J; junction bases left unmatched: 8. This CDR3 region has 16 residues. The germline gives CDR1 LNHDA, CDR2 SQIVND (reference sequence).

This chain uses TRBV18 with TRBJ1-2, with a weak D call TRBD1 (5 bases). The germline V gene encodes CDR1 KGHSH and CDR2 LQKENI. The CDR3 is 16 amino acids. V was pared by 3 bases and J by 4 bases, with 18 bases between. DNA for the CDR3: TGTGCCAGCTCACCTCCCGGGGGTCGAGACTCCTATGGCTACACCTTC. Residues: CASSPPGGRDSYGYTF.

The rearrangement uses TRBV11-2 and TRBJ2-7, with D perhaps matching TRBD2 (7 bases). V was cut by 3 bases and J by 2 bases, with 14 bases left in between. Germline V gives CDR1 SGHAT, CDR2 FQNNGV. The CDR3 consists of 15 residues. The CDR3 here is CASSFRGGPTYEQYV. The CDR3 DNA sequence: TGTGCCAGCAGCTTTAGGGGGGGCCCAACCTACGAGCAGTACGTC.

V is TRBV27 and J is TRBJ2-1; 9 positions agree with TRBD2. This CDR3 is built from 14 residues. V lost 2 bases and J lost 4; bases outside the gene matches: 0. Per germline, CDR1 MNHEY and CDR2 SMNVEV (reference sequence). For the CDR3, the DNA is TGTGCCAGCAGTTTAGCGGGAGGGTACAATGAGCAGTTCTTC. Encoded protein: CASSLAGGYNEQFF.

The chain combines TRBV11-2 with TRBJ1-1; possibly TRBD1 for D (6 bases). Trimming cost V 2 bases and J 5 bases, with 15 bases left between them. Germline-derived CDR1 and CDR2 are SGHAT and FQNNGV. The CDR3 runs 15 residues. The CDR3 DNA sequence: TGTGCCAGCAGCTTACAGGGGAGGGGTGGAACTGAAGCTTTCTTT. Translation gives CASSLQGRGGTEAFF.

CDR3 residues: CSAATKEQYF. As DNA, the CDR3 is TGCAGTGCTGCTACGAAGGAGCAGTACTTC. This chain joins TRBV20-1 and TRBJ2-7, with D hard to call. Germline V gives CDR1 DFQATT, CDR2 SNEGSKA (reference sequence). V lost 5 bases and J lost 7, with 9 bases in between. The CDR3 length is 10 residues.

The chain's CDR3 is CASSPKRQTNTGELFF. The DNA of the CDR3 is TGCGCCAGCAGCCCGAAGAGACAGACGAACACCGGGGAGCTGTTTTTT. The V gene is TRBV5-1, the J gene TRBJ2-2; tentatively, D is TRBD1 (5 bases). Germline CDR1 and CDR2: SGHRS and YFSETQ. The CDR3 is made up of 16 amino acids. Trimming took off 4 bases at V and 0 bases at J, with 13 bases between the two ends.

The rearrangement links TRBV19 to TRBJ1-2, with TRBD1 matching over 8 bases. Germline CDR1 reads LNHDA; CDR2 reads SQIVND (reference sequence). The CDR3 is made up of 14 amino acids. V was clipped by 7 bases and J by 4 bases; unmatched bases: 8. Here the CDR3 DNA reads TGTGCCAGTAACCCAGGACAGGGCCTCTATGGCTACACCTTC. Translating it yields CASNPGQGLYGYTF.

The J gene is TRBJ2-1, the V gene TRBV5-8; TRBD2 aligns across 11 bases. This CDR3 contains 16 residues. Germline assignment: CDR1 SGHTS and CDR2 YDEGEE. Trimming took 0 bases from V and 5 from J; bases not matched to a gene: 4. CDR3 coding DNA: TGTGCCAGCAGCTTGGGGACTAGCGGGTGGGACAATGAGCAGTTCTTC. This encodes CASSLGTSGWDNEQFF. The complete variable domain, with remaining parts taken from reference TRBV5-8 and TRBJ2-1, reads EAGVTQSPTHLIKTRGQQATLRCSPISGHTSVYWYQQALGLGLQFLLWYDEGEERNRGNFPPRFSGRQFPNYSSELNVNALELEDSALYLCASSLGTSGWDNEQFFGPGTRLTVL.

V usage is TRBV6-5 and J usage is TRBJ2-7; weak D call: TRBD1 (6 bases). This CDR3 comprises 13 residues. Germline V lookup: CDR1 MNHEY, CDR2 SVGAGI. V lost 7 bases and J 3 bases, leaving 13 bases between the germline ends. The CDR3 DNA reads TGTGCCAGCACGCGACAGGAGCACTACGAGCAGTACTTC. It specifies CASTRQEHYEQYF.

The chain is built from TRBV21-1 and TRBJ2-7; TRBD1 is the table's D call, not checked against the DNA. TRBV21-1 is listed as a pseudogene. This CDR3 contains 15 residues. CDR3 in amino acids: CASSNRTVINYEQYV. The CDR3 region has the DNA TGTGCCAGCAGCAACCGGACAGTTATAAACTACGAGCAGTACGTC.

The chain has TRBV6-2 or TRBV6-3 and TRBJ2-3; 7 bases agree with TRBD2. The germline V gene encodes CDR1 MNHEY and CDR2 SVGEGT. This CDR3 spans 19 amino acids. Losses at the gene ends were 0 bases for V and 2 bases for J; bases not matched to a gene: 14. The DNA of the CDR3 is TGTGCCAGCAGTTACTCGACCGACCCCCGGGACTACCTCACAGATACGCAGTATTTT. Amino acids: CASSYSTDPRDYLTDTQYF.

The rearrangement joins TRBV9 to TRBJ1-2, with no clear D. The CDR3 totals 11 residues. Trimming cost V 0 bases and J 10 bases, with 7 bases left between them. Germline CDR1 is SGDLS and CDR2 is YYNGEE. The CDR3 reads CASSVAEYYTF. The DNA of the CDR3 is TGTGCCAGCAGCGTAGCTGAGTACTACACCTTC.

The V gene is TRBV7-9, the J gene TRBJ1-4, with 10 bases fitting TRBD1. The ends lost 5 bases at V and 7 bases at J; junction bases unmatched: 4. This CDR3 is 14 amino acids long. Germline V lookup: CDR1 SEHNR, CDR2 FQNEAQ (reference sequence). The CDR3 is CASSLGTGVEKLFF. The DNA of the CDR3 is TGTGCCAGCAGCCTCGGGACAGGGGTTGAAAAACTGTTTTTT. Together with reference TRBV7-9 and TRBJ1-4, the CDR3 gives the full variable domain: DTGVSQNPRHKITKRGQNVTFRCDPISEHNRLYWYRQTLGQGPEFLTYFQNEAQLEKSRLLSDRFSAERPKGSFSTLEIQRTEQGDSAMYLCASSLGTGVEKLFFGSGTQLSVL.

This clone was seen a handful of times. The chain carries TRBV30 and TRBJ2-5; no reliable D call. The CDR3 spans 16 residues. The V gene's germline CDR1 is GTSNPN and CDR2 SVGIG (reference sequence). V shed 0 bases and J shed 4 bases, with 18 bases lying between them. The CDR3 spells CAWSVPEFERVETQYF. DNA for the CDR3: TGTGCCTGGAGTGTACCCGAGTTTGAGCGTGTAGAGACCCAGTACTTC.

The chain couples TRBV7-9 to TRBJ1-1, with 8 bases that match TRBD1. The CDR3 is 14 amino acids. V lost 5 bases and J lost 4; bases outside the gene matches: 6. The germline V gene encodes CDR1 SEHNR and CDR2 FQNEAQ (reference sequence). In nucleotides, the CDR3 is TGTGCCAGCAGCCCAACAGGGGGGCTCACTGAAGCTTTCTTT. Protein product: CASSPTGGLTEAFF.

The CDR3 DNA reads TGCGCCAGCAGCCAAGGGACTAGCGGGAGGACAGATACGCAGTATTTT. It yields the protein CASSQGTSGRTDTQYF. The chain links TRBV4-1 to TRBJ2-3; 14 bases match TRBD2. With V trimmed by 1 base and J by 3 bases, 0 bases remained unmatched. The CDR3 runs to 16 residues. Looked up from germline, CDR1 is MGHRA and CDR2 is YSYEKL.

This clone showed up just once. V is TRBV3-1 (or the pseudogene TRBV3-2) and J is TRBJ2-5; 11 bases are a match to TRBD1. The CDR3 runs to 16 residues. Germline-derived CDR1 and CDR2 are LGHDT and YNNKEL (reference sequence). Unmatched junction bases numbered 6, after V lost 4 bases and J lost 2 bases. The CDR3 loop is CASSRGTGGGQETQYF. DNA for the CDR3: TGTGCCAGCAGCCGAGGGACAGGGGGAGGGCAAGAGACCCAGTACTTC.

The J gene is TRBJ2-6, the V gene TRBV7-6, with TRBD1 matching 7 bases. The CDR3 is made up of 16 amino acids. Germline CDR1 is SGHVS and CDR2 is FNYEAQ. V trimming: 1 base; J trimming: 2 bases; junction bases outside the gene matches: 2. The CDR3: CASSLVQGAGANVLTF. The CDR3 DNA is TGTGCCAGCAGCTTAGTGCAGGGGGCTGGGGCCAACGTCCTGACTTTC.

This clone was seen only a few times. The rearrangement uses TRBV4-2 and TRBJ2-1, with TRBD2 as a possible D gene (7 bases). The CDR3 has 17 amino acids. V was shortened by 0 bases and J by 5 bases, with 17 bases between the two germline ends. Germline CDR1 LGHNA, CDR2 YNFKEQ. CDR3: CASSQEGLGGGDNEQFF. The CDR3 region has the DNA TGTGCCAGCAGCCAAGAGGGGCTAGGGGGGGGAGACAATGAGCAGTTCTTC.

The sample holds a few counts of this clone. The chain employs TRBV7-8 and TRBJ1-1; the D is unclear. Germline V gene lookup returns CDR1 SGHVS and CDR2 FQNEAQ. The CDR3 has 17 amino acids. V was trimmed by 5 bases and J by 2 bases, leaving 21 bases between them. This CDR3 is CASSLVASTSFNTEAFF. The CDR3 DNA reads TGTGCCAGCAGCCTAGTCGCTAGTACATCTTTTAACACTGAAGCTTTCTTT.

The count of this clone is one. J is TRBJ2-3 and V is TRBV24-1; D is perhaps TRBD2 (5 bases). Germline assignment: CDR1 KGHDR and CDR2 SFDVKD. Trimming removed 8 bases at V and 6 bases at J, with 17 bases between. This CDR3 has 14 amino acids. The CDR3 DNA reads TGTGCCACCAATCCGGGCCCGAGGAGGGATACGCAGTATTTT. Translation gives CATNPGPRRDTQYF.

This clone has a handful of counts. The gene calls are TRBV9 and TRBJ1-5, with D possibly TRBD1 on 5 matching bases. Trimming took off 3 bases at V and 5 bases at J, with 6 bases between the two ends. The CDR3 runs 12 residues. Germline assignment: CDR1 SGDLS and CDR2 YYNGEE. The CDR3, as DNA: TGTGCCAGCAGCGGGGGGGATCAGCCCCAGCATTTT. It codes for CASSGGDQPQHF. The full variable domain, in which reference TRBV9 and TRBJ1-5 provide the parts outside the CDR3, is DSGVTQTPKHLITATGQRVTLRCSPRSGDLSVYWYQQSLDQGLQFLIQYYNGEERAKGNILERFSAQQFPDLHSELNLSSLELGDSALYFCASSGGDQPQHFGDGTRLSIL.

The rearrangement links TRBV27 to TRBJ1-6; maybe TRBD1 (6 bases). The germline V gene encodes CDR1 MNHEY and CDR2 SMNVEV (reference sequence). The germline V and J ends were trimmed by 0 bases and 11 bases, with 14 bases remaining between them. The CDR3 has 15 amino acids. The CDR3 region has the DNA TGTGCCAGCAGTTTATCAGGGGGAGGGGGAACACCCCTCCACTTT. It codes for CASSLSGGGGTPLHF.

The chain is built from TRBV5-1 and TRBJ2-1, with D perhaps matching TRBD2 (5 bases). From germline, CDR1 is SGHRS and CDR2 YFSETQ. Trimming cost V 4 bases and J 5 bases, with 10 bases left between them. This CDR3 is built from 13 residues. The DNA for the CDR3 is TGCGCCAGCAGCGCGAGAGCGGACAATGAGCAGTTCTTC. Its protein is CASSARADNEQFF.

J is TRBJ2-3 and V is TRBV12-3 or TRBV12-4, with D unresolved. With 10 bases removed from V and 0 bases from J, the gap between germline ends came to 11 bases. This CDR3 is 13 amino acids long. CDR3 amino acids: CATSVVSTDTQYF. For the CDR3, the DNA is TGTGCCACCTCCGTCGTGAGCACAGATACGCAGTATTTT.

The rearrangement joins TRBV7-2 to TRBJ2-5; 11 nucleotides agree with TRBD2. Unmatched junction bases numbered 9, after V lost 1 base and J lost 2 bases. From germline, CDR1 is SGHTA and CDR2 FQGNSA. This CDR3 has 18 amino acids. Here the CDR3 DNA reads TGTGCCAGCAGCTTAGAAGGGATTAGCGGGGGGGTACAAGAGACCCAGTACTTC. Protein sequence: CASSLEGISGGVQETQYF.